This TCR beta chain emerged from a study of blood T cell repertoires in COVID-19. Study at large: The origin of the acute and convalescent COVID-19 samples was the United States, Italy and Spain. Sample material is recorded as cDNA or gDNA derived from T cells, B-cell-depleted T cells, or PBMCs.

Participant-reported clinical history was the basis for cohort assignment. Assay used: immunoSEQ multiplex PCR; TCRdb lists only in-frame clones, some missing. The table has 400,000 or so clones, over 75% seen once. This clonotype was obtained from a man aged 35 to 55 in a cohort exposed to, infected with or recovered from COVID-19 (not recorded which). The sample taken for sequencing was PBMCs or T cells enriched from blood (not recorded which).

This CDR3 reads CASSPTSGSNEQFF. CDR3 in DNA: TGTGCCAGCAGTCCAACTAGCGGGAGTAATGAGCAGTTCTTC. V is TRBV28 and J is TRBJ2-1; 11 bases map to TRBD2. In germline, CDR1 is MDHEN, CDR2 SYDVKM. Trimming removed 5 bases from V and 7 bases from J; junction bases left unmatched: 4. The CDR3 sequence is 14 residues long.